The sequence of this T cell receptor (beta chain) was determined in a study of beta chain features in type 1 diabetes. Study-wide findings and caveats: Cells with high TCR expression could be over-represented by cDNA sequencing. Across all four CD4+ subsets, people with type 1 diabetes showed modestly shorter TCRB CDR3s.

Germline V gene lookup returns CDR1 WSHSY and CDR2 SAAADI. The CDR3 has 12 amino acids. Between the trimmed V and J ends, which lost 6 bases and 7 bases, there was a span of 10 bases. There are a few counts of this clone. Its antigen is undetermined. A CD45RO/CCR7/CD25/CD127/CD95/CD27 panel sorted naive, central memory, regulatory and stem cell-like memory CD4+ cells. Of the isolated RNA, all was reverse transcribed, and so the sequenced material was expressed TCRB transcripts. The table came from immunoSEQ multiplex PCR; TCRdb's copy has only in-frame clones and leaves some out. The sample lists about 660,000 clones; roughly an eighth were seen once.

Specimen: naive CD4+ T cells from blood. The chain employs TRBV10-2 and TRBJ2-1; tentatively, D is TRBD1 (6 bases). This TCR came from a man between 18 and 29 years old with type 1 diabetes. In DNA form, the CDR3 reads TGCGCCAGCAGCGGGACACTTAATGAGCAGTTCTTC. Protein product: CASSGTLNEQFF.